Listed below are T cell receptor beta chains from one sample, sequenced in a study of beta chain features in type 1 diabetes. Generated by immunoSEQ multiplex PCR, the TCRdb table keeps only in-frame clones and is missing some. The sample yields about 740,000 clones, around 15% seen once. The sequencing sample was made of naive CD4+ T cells from blood. These TCRs come from a man between 18 and 29 years old with type 1 diabetes. The CDR3 runs from the conserved cysteine through the conserved F or W. D genes are given only for firm matches. Clone size appears in some rows only: once, few, many, or a class for an expanded clone.

>TRBV7-7|TRBJ2-1|NA|NA
CASSLGGGDEQFF
TGTGCCAGCAGCCTGGGTGGAGGAGATGAGCAGTTCTTC
>TRBV6-5|TRBJ1-4|NA|few
CASSPRRPGVEKLFF
TGTGCCAGCAGCCCCAGGAGACCAGGGGTGGAAAAACTGTTTTTT
>TRBV7-9|TRBJ1-6|NA|few
CASSPGQFNSPLHF
TGTGCCAGCAGCCCCGGACAGTTTAATTCACCCCTCCACTTT
>TRBV19|TRBJ1-5|TRBD1|few
CASSDPGQGPPYFNQPQHF
TGTGCCAGTAGTGATCCGGGACAGGGGCCCCCTTACTTCAATCAGCCCCAGCATTTT
>TRBV6-5|TRBJ2-3|NA|NA
CASSYELAVGMDTQYF
TGTGCCAGCAGTTACGAGTTAGCGGTGGGGATGGATACGCAGTATTTT
>TRBV5-6|TRBJ1-6|NA|few
CASSLPRRVGDSPLHF
TGTGCCAGCAGCTTGCCCCGACGGGTAGGGGATTCACCCCTCCACTTT
>TRBV25-1|TRBJ1-6|TRBD1|few
CASSARQGGSPLHF
TGTGCCAGCAGTGCCCGACAGGGTGGCTCACCCCTCCACTTT
>TRBV27|TRBJ1-5|NA|NA
CASSKEGEPQHF
TGTGCCAGCAGTAAAGAGGGAGAGCCCCAGCATTTT
>TRBV10-1|TRBJ1-1|NA|NA
CASRAGGEAFF
TGCGCCAGCAGAGCAGGCGGGGAAGCTTTCTTT
>TRBV30|TRBJ1-6|NA|NA
CAWSGGTTGSPLHF
TGTGCCTGGAGTGGGGGGACAACTGGATCACCCCTCCACTTT
>TRBV6-6|TRBJ2-7|NA|few
CASSYSRAQGEQYF
TGTGCCAGCAGTTACTCCCGGGCCCAAGGCGAGCAGTACTTC
>TRBV20-1|TRBJ1-1|NA|few
CSAPSWTAFF
TGCAGTGCACCATCTTGGACAGCTTTCTTT
>TRBV14|TRBJ2-5|NA|few
CASSQESGETQYF
TGTGCCAGCAGCCAAGAGTCCGGAGAGACCCAGTACTTC
>TRBV9|TRBJ1-6|NA|NA
CASSVASGREDSPLHF
TGTGCCAGCAGCGTAGCTTCGGGCAGGGAGGACTCACCCCTCCACTTT
>TRBV9|TRBJ2-1|TRBD2|few
CASSVGGGDYNEQFF
TGTGCCAGCAGCGTAGGCGGGGGGGATTACAATGAGCAGTTCTTC
>TRBV27|TRBJ1-1|NA|NA
CASSLGGRRNTEAFF
TGTGCCAGCAGTTTAGGTGGCAGAAGGAACACTGAAGCTTTCTTT
>TRBV18|TRBJ1-1|NA|NA
CASSSTWGENTEAFF
TGTGCCAGCTCATCGACTTGGGGGGAGAACACTGAAGCTTTCTTT
>TRBV5-6|TRBJ1-5|NA|NA
CASSLGSGQPQHF
TGTGCCAGCAGCTTGGGGAGTGGTCAGCCCCAGCATTTT
>TRBV25-1|TRBJ1-2|NA|few
CASSAPAERGYTF
TGTGCCAGCAGTGCCCCGGCGGAACGTGGCTACACCTTC
>TRBV30|TRBJ1-1|NA|NA
CAWSVLMGTEAFF
TGTGCCTGGAGTGTACTCATGGGGACTGAAGCTTTCTTT
>TRBV7-3|TRBJ1-1|NA|NA
CASSLTRNTEAFF
TGTGCCAGCAGCTTAACAAGGAACACTGAAGCTTTCTTT
>TRBV27|TRBJ1-1|NA|NA
CASSPDGIAEAFF
TGTGCCAGCAGTCCGGACGGCATCGCTGAAGCTTTCTTT
>TRBV7-3|TRBJ2-3|NA|NA
CASSLIGPVSDTQYF
TGTGCCAGCAGCTTAATCGGGCCTGTCTCAGATACGCAGTATTTT
>TRBV29-1|TRBJ1-1|TRBD1|NA
CSVDRGRRTEAFF
TGCAGCGTGGACAGGGGTCGAAGAACTGAAGCTTTCTTT
>TRBV5-4|TRBJ2-7|NA|NA
CASSQTGNSYEQYF
TGTGCCAGCAGCCAGACAGGTAATTCCTACGAGCAGTACTTC
>TRBV29-1|TRBJ2-3|NA|NA
CSDTPGARTDTQYF
TGCAGCGACACGCCGGGGGCCCGCACAGATACGCAGTATTTT
>TRBV14|TRBJ2-7|NA|few
CASSQDSSLTSYEQYF
TGTGCCAGCAGCCAAGATTCTTCCCTGACCTCCTACGAGCAGTACTTC
>TRBV5-1|TRBJ1-2|NA|NA
CASSFETGYGYTF
TGCGCCAGCAGCTTCGAAACGGGGTATGGCTACACCTTC
>TRBV5-5|TRBJ2-2|NA|NA
CASSFVPARELFF
TGTGCCAGCAGCTTTGTTCCGGCCCGGGAGCTGTTTTTT
>TRBV6-1|TRBJ2-1|TRBD1|few
CASSRPTGSGEQFF
TGTGCCAGCAGTAGACCGACAGGGTCGGGTGAGCAGTTCTTC
>TRBV12-5|TRBJ2-5|NA|few
CASGLVLGGGKETQYF
TGTGCTAGTGGTTTGGTACTTGGTGGCGGGAAAGAGACCCAGTACTTC
>TRBV4-1|TRBJ2-3|NA|NA
CASRTTGLNTDTQYF
TGCGCCAGCCGTACCACCGGACTTAACACAGATACGCAGTATTTT
>TRBV30|TRBJ1-2|NA|NA
CAWSVRVGGYTF
TGTGCCTGGAGTGTACGGGTCGGGGGCTACACCTTC
>TRBV29-1|TRBJ1-2|NA|few
CSVGEDGSQFDYGYTF
TGCAGCGTGGGCGAGGACGGATCCCAATTCGACTATGGCTACACCTTC
>TRBV25-1|TRBJ2-3|NA|NA
CASSEWGGTDTQYF
TGTGCCAGCAGTGAATGGGGGGGCACAGATACGCAGTATTTT
>TRBV30|TRBJ2-7|NA|few
CAWSVLGRILPYEQYF
TGTGCCTGGAGTGTACTAGGACGGATACTTCCCTACGAGCAGTACTTC
>TRBV14|TRBJ2-7|NA|few
CASSQGPTYYYEQYF
TGTGCCAGCAGCCAAGGCCCCACCTACTACTACGAGCAGTACTTC
>TRBV19|TRBJ1-6|TRBD1|NA
CASSTRRDSLNSPLHF
TGTGCCAGTAGTACCCGGAGGGACAGTCTGAATTCACCCCTCCACTTT
>TRBV5-1|TRBJ2-3|TRBD1|NA
CASSPGTATDTQYF
TGCGCCAGCAGCCCGGGGACAGCCACAGATACGCAGTATTTT
>TRBV6-5|TRBJ1-1|NA|NA
CASSYSGGWSSEAFF
TGTGCCAGCAGTTACTCGGGGGGCTGGTCATCTGAAGCTTTCTTT